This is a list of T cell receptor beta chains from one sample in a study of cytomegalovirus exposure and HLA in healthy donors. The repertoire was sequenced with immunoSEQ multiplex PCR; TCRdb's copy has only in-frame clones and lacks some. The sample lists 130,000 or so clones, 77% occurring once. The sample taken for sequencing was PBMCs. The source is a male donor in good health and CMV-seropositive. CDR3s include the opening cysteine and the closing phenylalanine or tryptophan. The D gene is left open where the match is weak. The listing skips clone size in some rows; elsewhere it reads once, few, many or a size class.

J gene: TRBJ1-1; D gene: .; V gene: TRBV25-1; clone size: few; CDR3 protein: CASSGLGGRGEAFF; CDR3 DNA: TGTGCCAGCAGTGGCTTGGGGGGGCGCGGTGAAGCTTTCTTT
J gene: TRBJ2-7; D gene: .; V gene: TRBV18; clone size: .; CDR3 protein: CASSGFTGEYEQYF; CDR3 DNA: TGTGCCAGCTCAGGTTTTACGGGGGAATACGAGCAGTACTTC
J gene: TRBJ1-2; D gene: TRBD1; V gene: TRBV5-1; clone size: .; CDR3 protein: CASSPGTGYGYTF; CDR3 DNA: TGCGCCAGCAGCCCTGGGACAGGGTATGGCTACACCTTC
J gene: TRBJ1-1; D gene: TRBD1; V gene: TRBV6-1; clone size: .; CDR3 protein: CASSEQGATEAFF; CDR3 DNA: TGTGCCAGCAGTGAACAGGGGGCCACTGAAGCTTTCTTT
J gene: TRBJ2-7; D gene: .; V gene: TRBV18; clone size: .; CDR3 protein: CASRSSYEQYF; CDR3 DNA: TGTGCCAGCCGGAGCTCCTACGAGCAGTACTTC
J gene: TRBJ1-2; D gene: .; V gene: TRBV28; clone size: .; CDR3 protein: CASRVQGGFTYGYTF; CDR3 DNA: TGTGCCAGCAGAGTTCAAGGGGGTTTCACCTATGGCTACACCTTC
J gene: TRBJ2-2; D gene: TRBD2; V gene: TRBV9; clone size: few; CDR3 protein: CASSVGVAGSTGELFF; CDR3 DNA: TGTGCCAGCAGCGTAGGGGTAGCGGGGAGCACCGGGGAGCTGTTTTTT
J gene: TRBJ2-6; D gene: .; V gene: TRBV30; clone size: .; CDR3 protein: CAWMRSFTLTGANVLTF; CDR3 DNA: TGTGCCTGGATGCGATCCTTTACTTTGACTGGGGCCAACGTCCTGACTTTC
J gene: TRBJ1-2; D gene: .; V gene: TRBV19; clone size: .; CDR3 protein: CASSITGLRYGYTF; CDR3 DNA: TGTGCCAGTAGTATAACGGGACTTAGGTATGGCTACACCTTC
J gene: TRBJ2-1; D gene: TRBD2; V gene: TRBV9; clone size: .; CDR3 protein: CASSVDDPGTRIYNEQFF; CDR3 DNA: TGTGCCAGCAGCGTAGACGATCCCGGGACTAGAATATACAATGAGCAGTTCTTC
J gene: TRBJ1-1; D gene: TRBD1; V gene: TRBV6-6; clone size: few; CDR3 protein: CASSYRKQGENTEAFF; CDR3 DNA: TGTGCCAGCAGTTATAGGAAACAGGGGGAAAACACTGAAGCTTTCTTT
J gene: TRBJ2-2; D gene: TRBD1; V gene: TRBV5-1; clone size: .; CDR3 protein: CASSSGGQGYTGELFF; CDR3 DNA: TGCGCCAGCAGCTCGGGGGGACAGGGCTACACCGGGGAGCTGTTTTTT
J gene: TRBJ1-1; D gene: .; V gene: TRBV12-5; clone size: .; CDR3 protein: CASGWAPGIPEAFF; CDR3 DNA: TGTGCTAGTGGTTGGGCACCAGGGATCCCTGAAGCTTTCTTT
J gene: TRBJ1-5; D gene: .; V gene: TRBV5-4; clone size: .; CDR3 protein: CASSLYGQPQHF; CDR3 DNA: TGTGCCAGCAGCTTGTACGGGCAGCCCCAGCATTTT
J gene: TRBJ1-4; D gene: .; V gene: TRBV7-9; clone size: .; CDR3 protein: CSSSLGAHLNEKLFF; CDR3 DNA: TGTTCCAGCAGCTTAGGAGCCCACCTAAATGAAAAACTGTTTTTT
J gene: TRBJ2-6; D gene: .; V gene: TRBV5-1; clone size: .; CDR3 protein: CASSLEALSGANGLTF; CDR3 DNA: TGCGCCAGCAGCTTGGAGGCGCTCTCTGGGGCCAACGGCCTGACTTTC
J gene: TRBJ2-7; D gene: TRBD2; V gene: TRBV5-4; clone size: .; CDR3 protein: CASSFSGSRSEQYF; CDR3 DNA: TGTGCCAGCAGCTTTAGCGGGAGTAGGAGCGAGCAGTACTTC
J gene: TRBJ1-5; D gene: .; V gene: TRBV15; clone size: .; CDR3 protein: CATSRDLWQGNQPQHF; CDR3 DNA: TGTGCCACCAGCAGAGATCTATGGCAGGGGAACCAGCCCCAGCATTTT
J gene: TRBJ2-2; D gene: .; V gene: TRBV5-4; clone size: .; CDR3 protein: CASSLKGTNTGELFF; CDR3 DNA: TGTGCCAGCAGCTTAAAGGGGACGAACACCGGGGAGCTGTTTTTT
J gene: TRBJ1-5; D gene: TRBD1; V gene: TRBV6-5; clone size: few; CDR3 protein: CASGRQGLVQPQHF; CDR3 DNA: TGTGCCAGCGGGAGACAGGGGCTGGTTCAGCCCCAGCATTTT
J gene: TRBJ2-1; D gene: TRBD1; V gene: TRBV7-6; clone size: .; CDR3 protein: CASSFFSGTGVYNEQFF; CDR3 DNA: TGTGCCAGCAGCTTCTTTTCCGGGACAGGGGTCTACAATGAGCAGTTCTTC
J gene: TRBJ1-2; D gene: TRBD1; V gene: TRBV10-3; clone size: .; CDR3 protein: CAISEGQGALYGYTF; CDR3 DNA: TGTGCCATCAGTGAGGGACAGGGGGCCCTCTATGGCTACACCTTC
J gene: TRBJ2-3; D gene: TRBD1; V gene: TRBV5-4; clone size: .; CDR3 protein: CASSLTGTGTDTQYF; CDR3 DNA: TGTGCCAGCAGCCTGACCGGGACAGGCACAGATACGCAGTATTTT
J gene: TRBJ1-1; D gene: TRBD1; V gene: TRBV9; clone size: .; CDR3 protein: CASGGQGGYTEAFF; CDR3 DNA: TGTGCCAGCGGAGGACAGGGCGGATACACTGAAGCTTTCTTT
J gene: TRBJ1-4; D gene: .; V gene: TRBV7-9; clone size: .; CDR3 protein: CASSLDVQAFEKLFF; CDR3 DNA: TGTGCCAGCAGCTTAGATGTACAGGCGTTTGAAAAACTGTTTTTT
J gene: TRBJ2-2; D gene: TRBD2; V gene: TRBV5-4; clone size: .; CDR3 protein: CASSLVPSGGAGELFF; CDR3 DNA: TGTGCCAGCAGCTTGGTCCCCAGCGGGGGGGCCGGGGAGCTGTTTTTT
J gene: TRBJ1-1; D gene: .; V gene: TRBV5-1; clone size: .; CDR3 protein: CASSFSGPIGANTEAFF; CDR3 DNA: TGCGCCAGCAGCTTCTCAGGGCCCATTGGCGCGAACACTGAAGCTTTCTTT
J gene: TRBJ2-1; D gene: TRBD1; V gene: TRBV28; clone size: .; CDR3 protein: CASSFIVGTASYNEQFF; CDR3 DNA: TGTGCCAGCAGCTTTATCGTAGGGACAGCTTCCTACAATGAGCAGTTCTTC
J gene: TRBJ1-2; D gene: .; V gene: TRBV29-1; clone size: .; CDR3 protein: CSVAIRDNQPRYTF; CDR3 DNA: TGCAGCGTCGCGATCCGGGACAACCAGCCCCGCTACACCTTC
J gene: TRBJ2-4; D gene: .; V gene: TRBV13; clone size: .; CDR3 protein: CASSLPVQNIQYF; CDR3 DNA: TGTGCCAGCAGCTTACCGGTACAAAACATTCAGTACTTC
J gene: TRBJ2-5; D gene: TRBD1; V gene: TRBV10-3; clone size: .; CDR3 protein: CAIKQGASETQYF; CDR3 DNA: TGTGCCATCAAGCAGGGGGCTTCGGAGACCCAGTACTTC
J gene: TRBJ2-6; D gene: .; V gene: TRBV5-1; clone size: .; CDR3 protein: CASSEAGANVLTF; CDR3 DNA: TGCGCCAGCTCTGAGGCTGGGGCCAACGTCCTGACTTTC
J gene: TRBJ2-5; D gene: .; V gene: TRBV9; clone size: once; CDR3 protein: CASSYGISVQETQYF; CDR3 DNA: TGTGCCAGCAGCTACGGTATATCGGTACAAGAGACCCAGTACTTC
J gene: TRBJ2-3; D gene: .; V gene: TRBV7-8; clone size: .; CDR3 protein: CASSLDRQSGGRDTQYF; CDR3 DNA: TGTGCCAGCAGCTTAGATAGACAGTCAGGGGGGAGAGATACGCAGTATTTT
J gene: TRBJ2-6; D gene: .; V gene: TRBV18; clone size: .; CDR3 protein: CASSPLQGNPPGANGLTF; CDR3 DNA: TGTGCCAGCTCACCCCTCCAGGGAAATCCTCCTGGGGCCAACGGCCTGACTTTC
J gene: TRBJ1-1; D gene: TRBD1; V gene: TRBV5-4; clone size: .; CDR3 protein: CASSSGQGSTEAFF; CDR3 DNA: TGTGCCAGCAGCTCGGGACAGGGGAGCACTGAAGCTTTCTTT
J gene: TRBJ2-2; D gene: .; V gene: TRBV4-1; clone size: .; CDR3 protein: CASSPRDFNTGELFF; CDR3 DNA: TGCGCCAGCAGCCCAAGGGACTTTAACACCGGGGAGCTGTTTTTT
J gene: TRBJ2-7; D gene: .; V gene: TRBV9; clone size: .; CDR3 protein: CASSSRTSGIGEQYF; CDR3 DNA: TGTGCCAGCAGCTCTCGTACGTCAGGGATCGGCGAGCAGTACTTC
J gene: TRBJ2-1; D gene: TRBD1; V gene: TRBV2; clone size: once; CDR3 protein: CASSRDRSSYNEQFF; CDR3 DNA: TGTGCCAGCAGTCGGGACAGGAGCTCCTACAATGAGCAGTTCTTC
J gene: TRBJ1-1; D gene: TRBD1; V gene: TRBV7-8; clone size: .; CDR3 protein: CASSVDRVNTEAFF; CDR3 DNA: TGTGCCAGCAGCGTAGACAGGGTGAACACTGAAGCTTTCTTT
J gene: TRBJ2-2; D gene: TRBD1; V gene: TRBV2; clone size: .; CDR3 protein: CASSVRTGVNTGELFF; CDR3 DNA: TGTGCCAGCAGTGTAAGGACAGGGGTAAACACCGGGGAGCTGTTTTTT
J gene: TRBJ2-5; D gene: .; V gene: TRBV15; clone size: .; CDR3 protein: CATSRDMAGQETQYF; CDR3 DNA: TGTGCCACCAGCAGGGATATGGCGGGCCAAGAGACCCAGTACTTC
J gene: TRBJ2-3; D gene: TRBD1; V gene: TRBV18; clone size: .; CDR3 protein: CASSPGGTGGTDTQYF; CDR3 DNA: TGTGCCAGCTCACCTGGAGGGACAGGGGGCACAGATACGCAGTATTTT
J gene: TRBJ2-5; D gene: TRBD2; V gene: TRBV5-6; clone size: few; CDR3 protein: CASIATSGGARRETQYF; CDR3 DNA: TGTGCCAGCATCGCGACTAGCGGGGGGGCCCGGCGGGAGACCCAGTACTTC
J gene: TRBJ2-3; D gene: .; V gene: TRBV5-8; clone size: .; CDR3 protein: CASSPAPMAGAPGDTQYF; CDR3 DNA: TGTGCCAGCAGTCCCGCCCCGATGGCGGGGGCACCGGGGGATACGCAGTATTTT
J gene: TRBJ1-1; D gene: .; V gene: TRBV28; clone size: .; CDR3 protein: CASRAQGGAEAFF; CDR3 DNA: TGTGCCAGCAGGGCACAGGGAGGGGCTGAAGCTTTCTTT
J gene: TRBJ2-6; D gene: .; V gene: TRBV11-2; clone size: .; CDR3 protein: CASSFEPPGANGLTF; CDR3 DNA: TGTGCCAGCAGCTTTGAGCCCCCTGGGGCCAACGGCCTGACTTTC
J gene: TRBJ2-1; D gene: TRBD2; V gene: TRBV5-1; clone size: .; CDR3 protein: CASSPEGLAGGYEQFF; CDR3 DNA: TGCGCCAGCAGCCCCGAAGGACTAGCGGGGGGCTATGAGCAGTTCTTC
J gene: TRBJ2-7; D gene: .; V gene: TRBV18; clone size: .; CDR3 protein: CASSPGTSPYEQYF; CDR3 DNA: TGTGCCAGCTCGCCAGGCACATCGCCCTACGAGCAGTACTTC
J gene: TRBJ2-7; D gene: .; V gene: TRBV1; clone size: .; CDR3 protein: CTSSQRLAGPSYEQYF; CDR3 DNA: TGCACCAGCAGCCAAAGACTAGCGGGACCCTCCTACGAGCAGTACTTC